These 9 T cell receptor beta chains came from one sample sequenced in a study of CXCR3-negative and CXCR3-positive naive CD8 T cells. The authors made the TRB cDNA libraries by 5' RACE using UMI labels. TCRdb re-called the 5' RACE reads; every CDR3 protein appears as one record, without DNA. The listing contains tens of thousands of distinct CDR3 sequences. What was sequenced was naive CXCR3- CD8+ T cells from blood. The subset is: CD45RO-CCR7+CD27+CD95- naive CD8+ T cells lacking CXCR3 (TNR3-). Receptors were obtained from a human donor in good health. Some clones in this sample may be carry-over from other donors' samples.

This clonotype registers medium-sized by frequency. The V gene is TRBV14, the J gene TRBJ2-5; checking the TCRdb D call of TRBD1 is not possible without DNA. Germline loops: CDR1 SGHDN, CDR2 FVKESK. The CDR3 length is 14 residues. CDR3 amino acids: CASSQEEGGETQYF.

V gene TRBV12-3 or TRBV12-4 combines with J gene TRBJ2-5; TCRdb's assignment of TRBD1 cannot be checked, as there is no DNA. The CDR3 loop spans 15 amino acids. Here the CDR3 reads CASSPRGQTQETQYF.

The J gene is TRBJ2-7, the V gene TRBV11-2; without DNA, the TCRdb call of TRBD1 cannot be checked. Germline CDR1 reads SGHAT; CDR2 reads FQNNGV. This CDR3 is built from 15 residues. Here the CDR3 reads CASSPRDRDYYEQYF.

The chain recombines TRBV29-1 with TRBJ2-7; TCRdb's D call, TRBD1, is unchecked because there is no DNA. Germline CDR1 reads SQVTM; CDR2 reads ANQGSEA. CDR3 size: 14 residues. This CDR3 is CSVETGTGTYEQYF.

This chain links TRBV7-6 with TRBJ1-1. From germline, CDR1 is SGHVS and CDR2 FNYEAQ. The CDR3 spans 14 residues. CDR3 sequence: CASSHGRGLTEAFF.

The chain recombines TRBV3-1 with TRBJ2-1; TCRdb's assignment of TRBD1 cannot be checked, as there is no DNA. The CDR3 contains 13 residues. The germline CDR1 and CDR2 sequences are LGHDT and YNNKEL (reference sequence). CDR3 protein: CASSPTNQGFWFF.

The chain links TRBV19 to TRBJ2-7; TCRdb calls TRBD1, which cannot be checked without DNA. The length of the CDR3 is 12 residues. Germline V gene sequence: CDR1 LNHDA, CDR2 SQIVND (reference sequence). The CDR3 sequence is CASSIGTQLQYF.

V usage is TRBV12-3 or TRBV12-4 and J usage is TRBJ1-2; with no DNA, the TCRdb D assignment of TRBD1 cannot be verified. The CDR3 extends over 15 amino acids. The CDR3 protein is CASRYGQGQDYGYTF.

This rearrangement joins TRBV28 to TRBJ2-1. The germline V gene has CDR1 MDHEN and CDR2 SYDVKM. The CDR3 extends over 11 amino acids. CDR3 sequence reads: CASSLMDEQFF.